The 2 T cell receptor beta chains below come from one sample, sequenced in a study of shared clonotypes between healthy human individuals (TCRdb year 2020). For the CD8 naive samples, CD45RO-negative cells were positively selected for CCR7, yielding a CD45RA+CCR7+ population from which TemRA cells were excluded. Libraries were built with the immunoSEQ multiplex PCR assay. TCRdb's version of the immuneACCESS table is confined to in-frame rearrangements and falls short of the full clone set. An unresolved V gene accounts for under half of the shortfall where checked; the remainder is of unknown origin. A total of approximately 600,000 clones appear in this sample, 85% to 95% of them only once. The ten largest clones take up over 0.1% of the sample. Material for sequencing was naive CD8+ T cells sorted from blood. The cell subset or site label, read with the paper, signifies: CD45RA+CCR7+. All receptors derive from a woman between 25 and 40 years old in good health.

The chain couples TRBV7-9 to TRBJ2-5; perhaps TRBD1 as D (5 bases). Deletions cut 5 bases from V and 1 base from J, with 17 bases between. CDR3 length equals 16 residues. Germline V CDR1 and CDR2: SEHNR, FQNEAQ (reference sequence). DNA of the CDR3: TGTGCCAGCAGCGAGACCCAAGGCAGGGCCCAAGAGACCCAGTACTTC. Amino acids: CASSETQGRAQETQYF.

The chain employs TRBV4-1 and TRBJ2-1; D gene unclear. The V gene lost 2 bases and the J gene lost 2 bases, with 10 bases spanning the gap. Germline V CDR1 and CDR2: MGHRA, YSYEKL. The CDR3 covers 15 residues. The CDR3 reads CASSQSERAYNEQFF. In nucleotides, the CDR3 is TGCGCCAGCAGCCAATCGGAAAGGGCCTACAATGAGCAGTTCTTC.